Following are 15 T cell receptor beta chains from one sample sequenced in a study of sequential checkpoint blockade in melanoma. Produced via immunoSEQ multiplex PCR; TCRdb's table is partial and in-frame only. The table shows tens of thousands of clones, with over 30% occurring only once. Treatment of the sample: randomized to nivolumab then ipilimumab (arm A) or the reverse (arm B). Material: tumor tissue (inferred from file names), obtained from a patient given nivolumab and ipilimumab in sequence. These receptors were collected from a human donor with melanoma.

This clone turned up a few times. Other DNA sequences in this specimen translate into the identical CDR3. V gene TRBV11-3 combines with J gene TRBJ2-7; D gene ambiguous. This CDR3 has 14 residues. V gave up 1 base and J gave up 0 bases, with 7 bases separating them. Germline V gives CDR1 SGHNT, CDR2 YENEEA. DNA for the CDR3: TGTGCCAGCAGCTTAGGCGGTAGCTCCTACGAGCAGTACTTC. Protein: CASSLGGSSYEQYF. Filled out from reference TRBV11-3 and TRBJ2-7, the complete variable domain reads EAGVVQSPRYKIIEKKQPVAFWCNPISGHNTLYWYLQNLGQGPELLIRYENEEAVDDSQLPKDRFSAERLKGVDSTLKIQPAELGDSAVYLCASSLGGSSYEQYFGPGTRLTVT.

The sample holds a few counts of this clone. The genes are TRBV11-3 and TRBJ2-3; D unresolved. The V end was cut by 4 bases, the J end by 5 bases, with 13 bases between. This CDR3 region has 14 residues. CDR1 SGHNT and CDR2 YENEEA come from the germline V gene. The CDR3 bases are TGTGCCAGCAGCTCCCTTTCGGGTTTAGATACGCAGTATTTT. It is translated as CASSSLSGLDTQYF.

The sample holds a few counts of this clone. The chain uses TRBV15 and TRBJ2-1; D possibly corresponds to TRBD2 (5 bases). The length of the CDR3 is 15 residues. Deletions cut 7 bases from V and 4 bases from J, with 17 bases between. Germline V gene sequence: CDR1 LNHNV, CDR2 YYDKDF (reference sequence). The CDR3 sequence: CATNGEPKRYNEQFF. DNA of the CDR3: TGTGCCACCAATGGGGAACCCAAGCGGTACAATGAGCAGTTCTTC. Together with reference TRBV15 and TRBJ2-1, the CDR3 gives the full variable domain: DAMVIQNPRYQVTQFGKPVTLSCSQTLNHNVMYWYQQKSSQAPKLLFHYYDKDFNNEADTPDNFQSRRPNTSFCFLDIRSPGLGDTAMYLCATNGEPKRYNEQFFGPGTRLTVL.

This chain links TRBV18 with TRBJ1-1, with 9 bases aligning to TRBD1. This CDR3 contains 15 residues. CDR1 is KGHSH and CDR2 is LQKENI in the germline V gene. The V and J ends lost 4 bases and 4 bases, in that order; junction bases with no gene match: 7. CDR3 in DNA: TGTGCCAGCTCACTTTCACAGGGGGCGGTCACTGAAGCTTTCTTT. Protein sequence: CASSLSQGAVTEAFF. Together with reference TRBV18 and TRBJ1-1, the CDR3 gives the full variable domain: NAGVMQNPRHLVRRRGQEARLRCSPMKGHSHVYWYRQLPEEGLKFMVYLQKENIIDESGMPKERFSAEFPKEGPSILRIQQVVRGDSAAYFCASSLSQGAVTEAFFGQGTRLTVV.

The CDR3 DNA is TGTGCCAGCAGCCGAACCAGGAACACTGAAGCTTTCTTT. Its protein product is CASSRTRNTEAFF. The chain is built from TRBV14 and TRBJ1-1, with D hard to call. Germline assignment: CDR1 SGHDN and CDR2 FVKESK. The CDR3 extends over 13 amino acids. V lost 4 bases, J lost 1 base, and 7 bases lay in between.

The chain joins TRBV30 to TRBJ2-1; TRBD2 aligns across 12 bases. Germline CDR1 is GTSNPN and CDR2 is SVGIG (reference sequence). This CDR3 is built from 16 residues. V shed 0 bases and J 4 bases; nucleotides not matched to a gene: 4. The CDR3 is CAWSVRGTSGYNEQFF. DNA of the CDR3: TGTGCCTGGAGTGTACGCGGGACTAGCGGGTACAATGAGCAGTTCTTC. Complete variable domain (other parts from reference TRBV30 and TRBJ2-1): SQTIHQWPATLVQPVGSPLSLECTVEGTSNPNLYWYRQAAGRGLQLLFYSVGIGQISSEVPQNLSASRPQDRQFILSSKKLLLSDSGFYLCAWSVRGTSGYNEQFFGPGTRLTVL.

Of note for this clone: At one end, the junction sequence differs from germline, possibly due to a read error. CDR3 bases: TGTGCCATCAGTGAAGGGGAGAGGGGGGCTCGGACTAATGAAAAACTGTTTTTT. Translated: CAISEGERGARTNEKLFF. The rearrangement links TRBV6-1 to TRBJ1-4; the D gene is possibly TRBD1 (6 bases). The CDR3 length is 18 residues. Looked up from germline, CDR1 is MNHNS and CDR2 is SASEGT.

The gene calls are TRBV6-8 and TRBJ1-3; TRBD1 is a possible D gene (6 bases). Germline V lookup: CDR1 MNHGY, CDR2 SAAAGT. V gave up 6 bases and J gave up 0 bases, with 12 bases separating them. This CDR3 has 15 residues. In DNA, the CDR3 is TGTGCCAGCAGCCTGGACAGTAGCTCTGGAAACACCATATATTTT. Translation: CASSLDSSSGNTIYF.

The rearrangement links TRBV25-1 to TRBJ2-7; D is undetermined. Trimming left V 3 bases short and J 0 bases short, with 9 bases between. Germline V gene sequence: CDR1 MGHDK, CDR2 SYGVNS. The CDR3 runs to 14 residues. Here the CDR3 reads CASSEMSASYEQYF. The CDR3 nucleotides read TGTGCCAGCAGTGAGATGAGCGCCTCCTACGAGCAGTACTTC.

The chain joins TRBV10-2 to TRBJ1-2; maybe TRBD1 (5 bases). The CDR3 length is 14 residues. V lost 8 bases to trimming and J lost 4 bases, with 17 bases between them. Germline CDR1 reads WSHSY; CDR2 reads SAAADI. The CDR3, as DNA: TGCGCCAGCGGAGCCGTAGGGGAAGGCTATGGCTACACCTTC. It is translated as CASGAVGEGYGYTF.

The rearrangement joins TRBV6-7 to TRBJ1-2, with D possibly matching TRBD1 (5 bases). TRBV6-7 is an ORF, and what it does is uncertain. The CDR3 has 11 residues. V lost 7 bases and J lost 8, with 11 bases in between. The DNA of the CDR3 is TGTGCCAGCACCCAGGGTTTGGGCTACACCTTC. It encodes CASTQGLGYTF.

This clone was seen more than once but under ten times. This CDR3 is CASSPRTGRGALAETQYF. CDR3 nucleotide sequence: TGCGCCAGCAGCCCCCGAACGGGGCGGGGGGCCCTCGCGGAGACCCAGTACTTC. The chain combines TRBV1 with TRBJ2-5; TRBD2 is taken as the D call from the table, unchecked against the DNA. TRBV1 constitutes a pseudogene. The CDR3 is 18 amino acids.

This clone showed up many times. This chain connects TRBV6-8 to TRBJ1-1, with D hard to call. Trimming took off 2 bases at V and 5 bases at J, with 15 bases between the two ends. CDR1 and CDR2 (germline): MNHGY, SAAAGT. This CDR3 is 15 amino acids long. In DNA form, the CDR3 reads TGTGCCAGCAGTTACGCGGGCGCTGTGGTAACTGAAGCTTTCTTT. It specifies CASSYAGAVVTEAFF.

This clone appeared a few times. This sequence joins TRBV30 and TRBJ1-5; TRBD1 agrees at 9 bases. The germline V gene has CDR1 GTSNPN and CDR2 SVGIG (reference sequence). V trimming: 1 base; J trimming: 2 bases; junction bases outside the gene matches: 0. This CDR3 is 14 amino acids long. The CDR3 DNA follows: TGTGCCTGGAGTGGGACAGGGGGCAATCAGCCCCAGCATTTT. Amino acids: CAWSGTGGNQPQHF. The whole variable domain, remainder taken from reference TRBV30 and TRBJ1-5, is SQTIHQWPATLVQPVGSPLSLECTVEGTSNPNLYWYRQAAGRGLQLLFYSVGIGQISSEVPQNLSASRPQDRQFILSSKKLLLSDSGFYLCAWSGTGGNQPQHFGDGTRLSIL.

The chain carries TRBV29-1 and TRBJ2-5; no definite D call. The CDR3 runs 12 residues. Trimming shortened V by 3 bases and J by 5 bases, and 10 bases separated the two germline ends. Looked up from germline, CDR1 is SQVTM and CDR2 is ANQGSEA. The CDR3 DNA reads as TGCAGCGTTGAGATCCAGGAGGAGACCCAGTACTTC. It translates to CSVEIQEETQYF.